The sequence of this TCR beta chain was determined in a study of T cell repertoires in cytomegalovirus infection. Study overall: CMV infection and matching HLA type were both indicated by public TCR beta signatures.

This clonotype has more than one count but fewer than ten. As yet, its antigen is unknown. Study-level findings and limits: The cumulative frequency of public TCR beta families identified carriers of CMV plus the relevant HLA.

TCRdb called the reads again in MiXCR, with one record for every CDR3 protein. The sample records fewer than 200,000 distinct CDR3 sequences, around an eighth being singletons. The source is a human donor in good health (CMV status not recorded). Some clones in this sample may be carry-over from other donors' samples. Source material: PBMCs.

CDR3 amino acids: CASSPKGQGSYEQYF. CDR3 bases: TGTGCCAGCAGCCCTAAAGGTCAGGGGTCCTACGAGCAGTACTTC. The gene calls are TRBV7-9 and TRBJ2-7; D might be TRBD1 (6 bases). Germline values: CDR1 SEHNR, CDR2 FQNEAQ (reference sequence). V was pared by 5 bases and J by 1 base, with 15 bases between. This CDR3 is built from 15 residues.